The T cell receptor beta chain under discussion was sequenced for a study of a mutant IDH1 vaccine in newly diagnosed glioma. As for the study in general: Treated patients had a mean age of roughly 39 years and a roughly 62% male, about 40% female split.

For this clone: Its target is not known.

Study findings and constraints: Most patients, 90% to 95%, showed vaccine-induced immune responses. Pseudoprogression seemed unrelated to changes in top peripheral T cell clonotypes.

This CDR3 is 16 amino acids long. Per the germline V gene, CDR1 is SGDLS and CDR2 is YYNGEE. V was trimmed by 4 bases and J by 0 bases, leaving 14 bases between them. Some clones are missing from TCRdb's copy, which holds only in-frame ones; the method was immunoSEQ multiplex PCR. The sample contains tens of thousands of clones, around 90% of which appear only once. Documented time point: week 35, safety follow-up. Vaccine doses each comprised 300 ug of mutant IDH1 20-mer peptide, with topical imiquimod. In weeks 1, 3, 5, 7, 11, 15, 19 and 23, patients were immunized, eight times in all. The TCR was taken from a man between 25 and 39 years old with glioma. This material consisted of PBMCs, taken from a glioma patient whose treatment included an IDH1 peptide vaccine. This chain uses TRBV9 with TRBJ2-1; a weak D match, TRBD1 (6 bases). For the CDR3, the DNA is TGTGCCAGCAGCCCCAGGGGCGCACCCTCCTACAATGAGCAGTTCTTC. Translation gives CASSPRGAPSYNEQFF.